Following are 20 T cell receptor beta chains from one sample sequenced in a study of regulatory T cells in long-lasting Graves disease. Time point denoted: newly diagnosed GD, antithyroid drugs for less than 3 months. The TCR library used RNA extracted from PBMCs. According to the study, TCR beta libraries were built with iRepertoire HTBI primers and CDR3-region Arm-PCR. In TCRdb, the multiplex PCR reads were re-called with MiXCR into one record per CDR3 protein. The table includes about 370,000 distinct CDR3 sequences, about a sixth detected once. The source material was peripheral blood mononuclear cells (PBMCs), sampled at new diagnosis, from a patient treated with antithyroid drugs. These receptors were taken from a female donor with Graves disease.

The V gene is TRBV24-1, the J gene TRBJ1-6; TRBD1 matches at 10 bases. CDR1 and CDR2 from the germline V gene are KGHDR and SFDVKD. V was clipped by 3 bases and J by 9 bases; unmatched bases: 7. The CDR3 consists of 16 residues. CDR3 sequence (DNA): TGTGCCACCAGTGATCCGGGACAGGGGATGAGTTCACCCCTCCACTTT. Translating it yields CATSDPGQGMSSPLHF.

Points on this clonotype: This may arise from a read error, as a much more abundant clone is one base away. This chain uses TRBV6-2 or TRBV6-3 with TRBJ1-5, with TRBD1 matching 10 bases. J lost 7 bases, V lost 3 bases, and 15 bases had no gene match. This CDR3 contains 18 residues. Germline assignment: CDR1 MNHEY and CDR2 SVGEGT. The CDR3 here is CASSYFGQGEWIKQPQHF. The CDR3 nucleotides are TGTGCCAGCAGTTATTTCGGACAGGGGGAGTGGATCAAGCAGCCCCAGCATTTT.

This clonotype came up many times. The gene calls are TRBV4-3 and TRBJ2-5; 7 nucleotides agree with TRBD2. The CDR3 has 17 residues. The germline V gene encodes CDR1 LGHNA and CDR2 YSLEER. The ends lost 4 bases at V and 1 base at J; junction bases unmatched: 12. DNA of the CDR3: TGCGCCAGCAGCCCTGATCTGGGCGGGAGTACCCAAGAGACCCAGTACTTC. This codes for CASSPDLGGSTQETQYF.

This clonotype was detected many times. CDR3 sequence (DNA): TGTGCCACCAGTGATCGTTTTAGGGGACTAGCTTCCGCAGATACGCAGTATTTT. It specifies CATSDRFRGLASADTQYF. The chain couples TRBV24-1 to TRBJ2-3; TRBD2 matches at 9 bases. J lost 4 bases, V lost 3 bases, and 13 bases had no gene match. This CDR3 has 18 residues. CDR1 is KGHDR, CDR2 SFDVKD, per germline.

This clonotype was detected ten times or more. The chain links TRBV27 to TRBJ1-1, with D maybe TRBD1 (6 bases). Germline CDR1 and CDR2: MNHEY and SMNVEV (reference sequence). Trimming removed 5 bases from V and 0 bases from J, with 13 bases in between. The CDR3 is 15 residues long. CDR3 amino acids: CASSPLGTLNTEAFF. CDR3 sequence (DNA): TGTGCCAGCAGTCCCCTAGGGACACTGAACACTGAAGCTTTCTTT.

This clonotype was detected many times. This chain links TRBV3-1 with TRBJ1-2; D might be TRBD1 (5 bases). The CDR3 spans 13 residues. V lost 1 base and J 6 bases, leaving 9 bases between the germline ends. Germline loops: CDR1 LGHDT, CDR2 YNNKEL (reference sequence). The chain's CDR3 is CASSQGTNDGYTF. The CDR3 nucleotides read TGTGCCAGCAGCCAAGGGACAAACGATGGCTACACCTTC.

This clonotype came up a few times. This rearrangement joins TRBV25-1 to TRBJ1-3; TRBD1 might be the D (6 bases). V was clipped by 1 base and J by 2 bases, with 9 bases between them. Germline V gene lookup returns CDR1 MGHDK and CDR2 SYGVNS. The CDR3 is 15 amino acids. The CDR3 loop reads CASSEFRGTGNTIYF. CDR3 DNA: TGTGCCAGCAGTGAATTCAGGGGAACTGGAAACACCATATATTTT.

This clonotype was picked up many times. This chain joins TRBV7-2 and TRBJ2-2, with a tentative D call TRBD1 (6 bases). Germline V gene lookup returns CDR1 SGHTA and CDR2 FQGNSA. The CDR3 has 14 amino acids. The V gene lost 4 bases and the J gene lost 4 bases, with 10 bases spanning the gap. The CDR3: CASSSRQATGELFF. CDR3 sequence (DNA): TGTGCCAGCAGCTCGCGACAGGCCACCGGGGAGCTGTTTTTT.

The V and J genes are TRBV6-5 and TRBJ2-7; 7 nucleotides agree with TRBD1. Trimming removed 2 bases from V and 0 bases from J; junction bases left unmatched: 1. This CDR3 comprises 14 residues. In germline, CDR1 is MNHEY, CDR2 SVGAGI. The chain's CDR3 is CASSYRGLSYEQYF. In DNA form, the CDR3 reads TGTGCCAGCAGTTACAGGGGGCTCTCCTACGAGCAGTACTTC.

V gene TRBV5-1 combines with J gene TRBJ1-1; weak D call: TRBD1 (5 bases). The ends were cut back, 0 bases at V and 6 bases at J, with 18 bases in the middle. This CDR3 has 16 residues. In germline, CDR1 is SGHRS, CDR2 YFSETQ. CDR3 in amino acids: CASSLDPAGRGAEAFF. As DNA, the CDR3 is TGCGCCAGCAGCTTGGACCCGGCGGGGCGAGGGGCTGAAGCTTTCTTT. Full variable domain (remainder filled in from reference TRBV5-1 and TRBJ1-1): KAGVTQTPRYLIKTRGQQVTLSCSPISGHRSVSWYQQTPGQGLQFLFEYFSETQRNKGNFPGRFSGRQFSNSRSEMNVSTLELGDSALYLCASSLDPAGRGAEAFFGQGTRLTVV.

This clonotype was counted a single time. A far larger clone is a single base away, which makes a read error likely. A read error is likely, as this CDR3 ends without the conserved phenylalanine or tryptophan. J is TRBJ2-5 and V is TRBV7-2, with a possible D match to TRBD1 (6 bases). The germline gives CDR1 SGHTA, CDR2 FQGNSA. Trimming stripped 5 bases from V and 0 bases from J, with 19 bases between. The CDR3 has 17 residues. The CDR3 nucleotides read TGTGCCAGCAGCGAACGGGACATACCCCTGTACCAAGAGACCCAGTACCTC. Amino acids: CASSERDIPLYQETQYL.

This clonotype is medium-sized within its sample. The rearrangement links TRBV20-1 to TRBJ1-1; 10 positions agree with TRBD1. Germline lookup yields CDR1 DFQATT and CDR2 SNEGSKA (reference sequence). The CDR3 is made up of 16 amino acids. V lost 0 bases to trimming and J lost 1 base; unmatched junction nucleotides: 5. The CDR3: CSARDPDRGWNTEAFF. CDR3 DNA sequence: TGCAGTGCTAGAGATCCGGACAGGGGGTGGAACACTGAAGCTTTCTTT.

This clonotype was observed at least ten times. The genes are TRBV9 and TRBJ1-2; D not certain. The germline CDR1 and CDR2 sequences are SGDLS and YYNGEE. V lost 2 bases to trimming and J lost 1 base, with 9 bases between them. The CDR3 loop spans 14 amino acids. For the CDR3, the DNA is TGTGCCAGCAGCGTCGGACGGGGTAACTATGGCTACACCTTC. Its protein is CASSVGRGNYGYTF. The full variable domain, its missing parts supplied by reference TRBV9 and TRBJ1-2, is DSGVTQTPKHLITATGQRVTLRCSPRSGDLSVYWYQQSLDQGLQFLIQYYNGEERAKGNILERFSAQQFPDLHSELNLSSLELGDSALYFCASSVGRGNYGYTFGSGTRLTVV.

In the case of this clonotype: A much larger clone lies a single base off, so this may be a read error. The chain combines TRBV27 with TRBJ2-5; D may be TRBD1 (9 bases). The J call is in doubt because the DNA end fits TRBJ2-1 better. Germline V gene lookup returns CDR1 MNHEY and CDR2 SMNVEV (reference sequence). The CDR3 is 15 residues long. CDR3 amino acids: CASSDSGTGRNEQFF. In nucleotides, the CDR3 is TGTGCCAGCAGTGATAGCGGGACAGGGAGGAATGAGCAGTTCTTC.

This clonotype was counted at least ten times. The CDR3 DNA is TGTGCCAGCACCTTGACCACAACCAACTATGGCTACACCTTC. Translation: CASTLTTTNYGYTF. The V call is TRBV28, the J call TRBJ1-2, with no clear D. Germline CDR1 reads MDHEN; CDR2 reads SYDVKM. The ends were cut back, 7 bases at V and 2 bases at J, with 14 bases in the middle. This CDR3 comprises 14 residues.

The sample holds a few counts of this clonotype. V and J are TRBV5-1 and TRBJ2-1; 8 bases are a match to TRBD1. This CDR3 has 15 residues. The germline V gene has CDR1 SGHRS and CDR2 YFSETQ. Losses at the gene ends were 0 bases for V and 8 bases for J; bases not matched to a gene: 7. This CDR3 reads CASSLGQGLLYEQFF. The CDR3 coding sequence is TGCGCCAGCAGCTTGGGACAGGGGCTGCTTTATGAGCAGTTCTTC.

This chain joins TRBV7-9 and TRBJ2-2; 9 bases align to TRBD2. Unmatched junction bases numbered 3, after V lost 5 bases and J lost 2 bases. The CDR3 totals 15 residues. CDR1 is SEHNR and CDR2 is FQNEAQ in the germline V gene (reference sequence). DNA for the CDR3: TGTGCCAGCAGCCTTAGCGGGAGTAACACCGGGGAGCTGTTTTTT. Translated: CASSLSGSNTGELFF. Drawing the rest from reference TRBV7-9 and TRBJ2-2, the complete variable domain is DTGVSQNPRHKITKRGQNVTFRCDPISEHNRLYWYRQTLGQGPEFLTYFQNEAQLEKSRLLSDRFSAERPKGSFSTLEIQRTEQGDSAMYLCASSLSGSNTGELFFGEGSRLTVL.

This clonotype was recorded many times. The rearrangement joins TRBV3-1 to TRBJ2-5, with 11 nucleotides matching TRBD2. The CDR3 is 16 residues long. Germline V CDR1 and CDR2: LGHDT, YNNKEL (reference sequence). V dropped 0 bases and J dropped 3; count of bases not matched to a gene: 3. The CDR3 coding sequence is TGTGCCAGCAGCCAAGATTTGGGACTAGCGGAAGAGACCCAGTACTTC. It yields the protein CASSQDLGLAEETQYF.

The chain joins TRBV20-1 to TRBJ2-7; the D gene is possibly TRBD2 (6 bases). The germline CDR1 and CDR2 sequences are DFQATT and SNEGSKA (reference sequence). The V and J ends lost 0 bases and 2 bases respectively, with 14 bases between them. The CDR3 length is 15 residues. CDR3 protein: CSARDSRGKAYEQYF. In nucleotides, the CDR3 is TGCAGTGCTAGAGATTCCCGCGGGAAAGCCTACGAGCAGTACTTC.

V gene TRBV27 combines with J gene TRBJ2-1, with 7 positions matching TRBD2. The ends lost 2 bases at V and 2 bases at J; junction bases unmatched: 6. The CDR3 has 16 amino acids. Germline CDR1 reads MNHEY; CDR2 reads SMNVEV (reference sequence). The CDR3 nucleotides are TGTGCCAGCAGTTTAAGGCGCGGGAGTCCCTACAATGAGCAGTTCTTC. Translation: CASSLRRGSPYNEQFF.